What follows is one T cell receptor (beta chain) and its context. Its target is not known. The CDR3 has 14 amino acids. V was pared by 1 base and J by 7 bases, with 11 bases between. The germline CDR1 and CDR2 sequences are MNHEY and SMNVEV (reference sequence). The data derive from a study of cytomegalovirus exposure and HLA in healthy donors. Broader study findings: An analysis done earlier found most TCR beta V segments productive about 87% or about 30% of the time. In a later analysis, across HLA loci, associated TCR counts were highest for DRB1, lowest for HLA-C. Association of a missense DCLRE1C variant with TCR beta V- and J-gene trimming was reported in a later analysis.

This PCR relied on a set of 60 Vbeta primers and 13 Jbeta primers. Profiled with immunoSEQ multiplex PCR; TCRdb holds only in-frame clones, not every one. The sample lists 160,000 or so clones, around nine tenths occurring once. The TCR sequence derives from a woman younger than 45 in good health and CMV-seronegative. Sequences were obtained from PBMCs. The gene calls are TRBV27 and TRBJ2-1, with D maybe TRBD2 (6 bases). As DNA, the CDR3 is TGTGCCAGCAGTTTATATCTCGGGACTAATGAGCAGTTCTTC. It yields the protein CASSLYLGTNEQFF.